The 24 T cell receptor beta chains below were found in one sample sequenced in a study of T cells in tuberculosis (dated by TCRdb to 2017 to 2018). Library generation was performed with the immunoSEQ multiplex PCR assay. TCRdb took this table from immuneACCESS and kept in-frame rearrangements with V and J called. Such tables lack part of the clones; where checked against another copy, unresolved V genes explain under half of the gap, and the rest is unexplained. The sample table shows 25,000 to 35,000 clones, and roughly 94% are seen once. 8% of the sample goes to the ten largest clones. The sample comprised PBMCs. Every receptor here comes from a donor between 10 and 35 years old with latent tuberculosis or without tuberculosis infection.

In this sample, this clone turned up once. This chain joins TRBV15 and TRBJ2-7; D is perhaps TRBD2 (5 bases). Germline CDR1 reads LNHNV; CDR2 reads YYDKDF (reference sequence). Trimming stripped 5 bases from V and 3 bases from J, with 14 bases between. This CDR3 is 14 amino acids long. The DNA of the CDR3 is TGTGCCACCAGCCCCTCCGGGAACCACTACGAGCAGTACTTC. Its translation is CATSPSGNHYEQYF.

This clone was detected only once. The rearrangement joins TRBV7-2 to TRBJ2-2; D call uncertain. Germline assignment: CDR1 SGHTA and CDR2 FQGNSA. This CDR3 has 15 amino acids. The V gene lost 5 bases and the J gene lost 0 bases, with 10 bases spanning the gap. CDR3 nucleotides: TGTGCCAGCAGCCTAAGTTCCGCGAACACCGGGGAGCTGTTTTTT. Its protein product is CASSLSSANTGELFF.

Turning to this clone: A junction end diverges from the germline sequence, so it may reflect a read error. Other nucleotide sequences from this sample produce the same CDR3. The chain uses TRBV2 and TRBJ1-1; D may be TRBD1 (6 bases). CDR3 length equals 11 residues. The germline V gene has CDR1 SNHLY and CDR2 FYNNEI. The CDR3 DNA is TGTGCTAGCAGTGAAACAGGGACTACTTTCTTT. Translated, it gives CASSETGTTFF.

The gene calls are TRBV10-3 and TRBJ1-1; D not resolved. The CDR3 is made up of 15 amino acids. The germline CDR1 and CDR2 sequences are ENHRY and SYGVKD. The germline V and J ends were trimmed by 0 bases and 4 bases, with 12 bases remaining between them. The CDR3 DNA reads as TGTGCCATCAGTGAGTCGTCCTGGAGGTCCACTGAAGCTTTCTTT. As protein: CAISESSWRSTEAFF.

This chain links TRBV7-2 with TRBJ2-7; unclear D gene. The V end was cut by 4 bases, the J end by 2 bases, with 3 bases between. CDR3 length: 11 amino acids. Germline loops: CDR1 SGHTA, CDR2 FQGNSA. CDR3 DNA: TGTGCCAGCAGCTCGGCCTACGAGCAGTACTTC. This codes for CASSSAYEQYF.

The chain carries TRBV5-1 and TRBJ1-1; 7 nucleotides align to TRBD1. Germline V gene lookup returns CDR1 SGHRS and CDR2 YFSETQ. The J segment lost 5 bases and the V segment lost 5 bases, leaving 6 bases of the junction unmatched. This CDR3 is 13 amino acids long. Written as DNA, the CDR3 is TGCGCCAGCAGTATCAGGGGGAGAACTGAAGCTTTCTTT. It specifies CASSIRGRTEAFF.

The chain carries TRBV7-2 and TRBJ2-5; maybe TRBD1 (6 bases). Germline-derived CDR1 and CDR2 are SGHTA and FQGNSA. This CDR3 region has 15 residues. Trimming shortened V by 8 bases and J by 4 bases, and 20 bases separated the two germline ends. CDR3 loop: CASSSLGAWAETQYF. Here the CDR3 DNA reads TGTGCCAGCTCGAGTTTGGGGGCTTGGGCAGAGACCCAGTACTTC.

The rearrangement joins TRBV6-6 to TRBJ2-7, with unresolved D. The CDR3 length is 11 residues. Trimming cost V 5 bases and J 7 bases, with 9 bases left between them. Germline assignment: CDR1 MNHNY and CDR2 SVGAGI (reference sequence). This CDR3 is CASSPSWEQYF. DNA for the CDR3: TGTGCCAGCAGTCCTAGTTGGGAGCAGTACTTC.

The chain links TRBV6-5 to TRBJ2-7; D ambiguous. V was trimmed by 5 bases and J by 3 bases, leaving 8 bases between them. The CDR3 spans 12 residues. From germline, CDR1 is MNHEY and CDR2 SVGAGI. The CDR3 region is CASSPSVYEQYF. DNA of the CDR3: TGTGCCAGCAGTCCCTCGGTCTACGAGCAGTACTTC.

The chain has TRBV14 and TRBJ1-1; the D gene is possibly TRBD1 (5 bases). Trimming stripped 0 bases from V and 2 bases from J, with 13 bases between. Germline V gene data show CDR1 as SGHDN and CDR2 as FVKESK. The CDR3 runs 16 residues. CDR3 region: CASSQDQGWGNTEAFF. CDR3 DNA: TGTGCCAGCAGCCAAGATCAGGGTTGGGGAAACACTGAAGCTTTCTTT.

This clone has only one observation. The V gene is TRBV7-2, the J gene TRBJ2-5; D not certain. The CDR3 length is 14 residues. Germline V gives CDR1 SGHTA, CDR2 FQGNSA. The V end was cut by 7 bases, the J end by 5 bases, with 17 bases between. The CDR3 region is CASTPGLLAETQYF. DNA for the CDR3: TGTGCCAGCACCCCTGGGCTCCTCGCCGAGACCCAGTACTTC. Full variable domain (rest looked up from reference TRBV7-2 and TRBJ2-5): GAGVSQSPSNKVTEKGKDVELRCDPISGHTALYWYRQSLGQGLEFLIYFQGNSAPDKSGLPSDRFSAERTGGSVSTLTIQRTQQEDSAVYLCASTPGLLAETQYFGPGTRLLVL.

For this clone: A junction boundary mismatches the germline segment, possibly from a read error. The chain has TRBV12-5 and TRBJ2-7; TRBD1 aligns across 7 bases. Germline V gene data show CDR1 as LGHNT and CDR2 as FRNRAP. The CDR3 is 12 residues long. CDR3 loop: CASGLDRQGRGF. The CDR3 DNA reads as TGTGCTAGTGGTTTGGACCGACAGGGCCGGGGCTTC. Filled out from reference TRBV12-5 and TRBJ2-7, the complete variable domain reads DARVTQTPRHKVTEMGQEVTMRCQPILGHNTVFWYRQTMMQGLELLAYFRNRAPLDDSGMPKDRFSAEMPDATLATLKIQPSEPRDSAVYFCASGLDRQGRGFGPGTRLTVT.

The chain carries TRBV7-6 and TRBJ2-5, with 7 positions matching TRBD1. This CDR3 region has 14 residues. CDR1 is SGHVS, CDR2 FNYEAQ, per germline. The J segment lost 5 bases and the V segment lost 5 bases, leaving 8 bases of the junction unmatched. The DNA for the CDR3 is TGTGCCAGCAGCCCCCGACAGGGAGCGGAGACCCAGTACTTC. It is translated as CASSPRQGAETQYF.

This rearrangement joins TRBV7-3 to TRBJ2-1; 10 nucleotides line up with TRBD2. CDR1 is SGHTA and CDR2 is FQGTGA in the germline V gene. The V and J ends lost 1 base and 5 bases, in that order; junction bases with no gene match: 2. There are 15 residues in the CDR3. CDR3 in amino acids: CASSLNLAGDNEQFF. CDR3 coding DNA: TGTGCCAGCAGCTTAAATCTAGCGGGAGACAATGAGCAGTTCTTC.

The chain uses TRBV10-2 and TRBJ1-4; D call uncertain. V was cut by 4 bases and J by 0 bases, with 12 bases left in between. This CDR3 comprises 16 residues. Germline V gene data show CDR1 as WSHSY and CDR2 as SAAADI. CDR3 region: CASSGGTDATNEKLFF. CDR3 coding DNA: TGCGCCAGCAGTGGAGGAACCGACGCAACTAATGAAAAACTGTTTTTT.

The rearrangement joins TRBV28 to TRBJ2-7, with 7 positions matching TRBD1. J gave up 3 bases and V 5 bases, and 10 bases lay outside the gene matches. The CDR3 contains 15 residues. In germline, CDR1 is MDHEN, CDR2 SYDVKM. The CDR3 here is CASSPRDRKNYEQYF. Here the CDR3 DNA reads TGTGCCAGCAGTCCACGGGACAGAAAAAACTACGAGCAGTACTTC.

The V and J genes are TRBV5-8 and TRBJ2-5, with 7 bases lining up with TRBD1. The CDR3 totals 14 residues. Unmatched junction bases numbered 6, after V lost 4 bases and J lost 3 bases. Germline values: CDR1 SGHTS, CDR2 YDEGEE. CDR3 region: CASSIQTGKETQYF. CDR3 in DNA: TGTGCCAGCAGCATCCAGACAGGGAAAGAGACCCAGTACTTC.

This chain joins TRBV7-2 and TRBJ1-5; 7 nucleotides align to TRBD1. J lost 3 bases, V lost 3 bases, and 5 bases had no gene match. Germline V lookup: CDR1 SGHTA, CDR2 FQGNSA. This CDR3 comprises 15 residues. The CDR3 here is CASSLRTGHNQPQHF. DNA of the CDR3: TGTGCCAGCAGCTTGAGGACAGGCCACAATCAGCCCCAGCATTTT.

The chain is built from TRBV25-1 and TRBJ2-7, with D possibly being TRBD2 (5 bases). The CDR3 is 15 amino acids. Germline assignment: CDR1 MGHDK and CDR2 SYGVNS. V was shortened by 5 bases and J by 3 bases, with 17 bases between the two germline ends. The DNA of the CDR3 is TGTGCCAGCAGTAGATCCGGGAACCCACTCTACGAGCAGTACTTC. It yields the protein CASSRSGNPLYEQYF.

This clone appeared a single time. The chain combines TRBV18 with TRBJ2-1; 11 nucleotides line up with TRBD2. V was pared by 2 bases and J by 0 bases, with 6 bases of the junction left unmatched. Germline V gene data show CDR1 as KGHSH and CDR2 as LQKENI. CDR3 size: 18 residues. The CDR3 sequence is CASSPGTSGASSYNEQFF. DNA of the CDR3: TGTGCCAGCTCACCAGGGACTAGCGGTGCGAGCTCCTACAATGAGCAGTTCTTC.

The rearrangement uses TRBV6-1 and TRBJ1-5; no clear D. The V end lost 3 bases, the J end lost 0 bases, and 6 bases lay between the germline ends. CDR1 is MNHNS, CDR2 SASEGT, per germline. This CDR3 has 14 amino acids. In nucleotides, the CDR3 is TGTGCCAGCAGTGAGGTCTATAGCAATCAGCCCCAGCATTTT. This encodes CASSEVYSNQPQHF.

This chain links TRBV21-1 with TRBJ2-2; the DNA was not compared with TRBD2, the D call given in the table. TRBV21-1 is designated a pseudogene. The CDR3 is made up of 16 amino acids. The CDR3 DNA follows: TGTGCCAGCAGCCTGTCCCCGGGAGGGAACACCGGGGAGCTGTTTTTT. The encoded protein is CASSLSPGGNTGELFF.

The genes are TRBV6-4 and TRBJ1-5, with a possible D match to TRBD1 (6 bases). The CDR3 has 16 residues. Germline V gene data show CDR1 as MRHNA and CDR2 as SNTAGT. The V end lost 1 base, the J end lost 1 base, and 11 bases lay between the germline ends. CDR3 loop: CASSDFGQTSNQPQHF. Here the CDR3 DNA reads TGTGCCAGCAGTGACTTCGGACAGACAAGCAATCAGCCCCAGCATTTT.

This rearrangement joins TRBV30 to TRBJ2-7, with TRBD1 as a possible D gene (6 bases). CDR1 is GTSNPN, CDR2 SVGIG, per germline (reference sequence). Trimming took 3 bases from V and 2 from J, leaving 8 bases between them. This CDR3 is 12 amino acids long. The CDR3 bases are TGTGCCTGGAGACAGGGCACCTACGAGCAGTACTTC. Its translation: CAWRQGTYEQYF. Based on the CDR3 plus reference TRBV30 and TRBJ2-7, the full variable domain is SQTIHQWPATLVQPVGSPLSLECTVEGTSNPNLYWYRQAAGRGLQLLFYSVGIGQISSEVPQNLSASRPQDRQFILSSKKLLLSDSGFYLCAWRQGTYEQYFGPGTRLTVT.